The text below deals with one TCR beta chain. The data belong to a study of T cell responses to AZD1222 COVID-19 vaccine. This CDR3 is 14 amino acids long. Germline V gene sequence: CDR1 MNHEY, CDR2 SVGEGT. V was clipped by 4 bases and J by 3 bases, with 10 bases between them. Clones were sequenced by immunoSEQ multiplex PCR, and TCRdb holds only the in-frame ones, with some missing. The profile shows 120,000 to 150,000 clones, around 90% of them singletons. The chain uses TRBV6-2 or TRBV6-3 and TRBJ1-5; unclear D gene. This clonotype originated in an adult in good health. The sample here was peripheral blood, taken on day 0 of AZD1222 vaccination. The chain's CDR3 is CASSFGNVNQPQHF. As DNA, the CDR3 is TGTGCCAGCAGTTTTGGGAACGTCAATCAGCCCCAGCATTTT.